This T cell receptor beta chain is from a study of OX40 agonist ivuxolimab in advanced cancers. V was trimmed by 6 bases and J by 4 bases, leaving 15 bases between them. This CDR3 comprises 14 residues. The germline gives CDR1 KGHSH, CDR2 LQKENI. Some clones are missing from TCRdb's copy, which holds only in-frame ones; the method was immunoSEQ multiplex PCR. The sample has more than 100,000 clones, around 91% seen once. The clonotype was recovered from an adult with an advanced solid tumor such as melanoma, head and neck, liver or kidney cancer. The sequencing here drew on CD4+ or CD8+ T cells sorted from blood, taken in a trial of the OX40 agonist ivuxolimab. The chain is built from TRBV18 and TRBJ1-1; D possibly corresponds to TRBD1 (6 bases). This CDR3 is CASSPRGPTTEAFF. The CDR3 coding sequence is TGTGCCAGCTCTCCCCGGGGGCCGACCACTGAAGCTTTCTTT.